Detailed here is one TCR beta chain. Its cognate antigen is unknown. The table came from immunoSEQ multiplex PCR; TCRdb's copy has only in-frame clones and leaves some out. Of about 26,000 clones listed, roughly 74% were seen once; the top ten hold 15% to 20%. This sample was taken from a study of vaccination effects on CD4 cells after COVID-19. Viral peptide pools were used in the ViraFEST assay to expand antigen-specific CD4+ T cells, and sequencing came afterward. Culture proceeded for more than nine days, and CD4+ T cells were then isolated. SARS-CoV-2 infection was confirmed by PCR in the person between March and December 2020. Culturing of a few million PBMC per well took place with roughly 9.4 IU/ml IL-2 and 7.5 to 10 ug/ml peptides. Germline assignment: CDR1 SGHRS and CDR2 YFSETQ. Trimming at V came to 3 bases and at J to 7 bases, leaving 12 bases not matched to a gene. This CDR3 spans 15 amino acids.

Points from the study as a whole: Clones that were induced by infection or by vaccine showed marked contraction late after vaccination. Newly vaccine-induced clones made up most of the convalescents' post-vaccine spike-reactive clones.

The chain joins TRBV5-1 to TRBJ1-2, with TRBD1 matching over 7 bases. The sequence was collected from a human donor who had a prior SARS-CoV-2 infection. The sequences come from CD4+ T cells from PBMCs cultured with HCoV-NL63 spike peptides, collected before COVID-19 vaccination. CDR3 in DNA: TGCGCCAGCAGCTCGTTCAGACAGGGTAGAGGTGGCTACACCTTC. Translated: CASSSFRQGRGGYTF.